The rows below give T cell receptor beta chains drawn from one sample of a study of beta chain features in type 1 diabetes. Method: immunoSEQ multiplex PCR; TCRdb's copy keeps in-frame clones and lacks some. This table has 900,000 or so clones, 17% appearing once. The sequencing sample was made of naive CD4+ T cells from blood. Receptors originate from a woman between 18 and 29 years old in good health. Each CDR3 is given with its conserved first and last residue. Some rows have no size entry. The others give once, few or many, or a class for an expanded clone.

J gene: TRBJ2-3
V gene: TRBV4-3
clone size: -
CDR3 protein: CASSQVVRDTQYF

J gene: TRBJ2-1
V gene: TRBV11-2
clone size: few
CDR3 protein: CASRNRGGDEQFF

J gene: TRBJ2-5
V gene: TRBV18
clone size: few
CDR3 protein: CASSPLGQPQETQYF

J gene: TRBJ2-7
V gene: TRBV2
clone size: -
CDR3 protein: CASSDMGRVSYEQYF

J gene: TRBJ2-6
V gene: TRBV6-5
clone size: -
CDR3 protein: CASSYDPNSGANVLTF

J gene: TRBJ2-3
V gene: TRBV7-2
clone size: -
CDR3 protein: CASSFTGPTGTDTQYF

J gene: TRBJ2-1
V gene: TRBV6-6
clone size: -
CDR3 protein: CASSSTSDEQFF

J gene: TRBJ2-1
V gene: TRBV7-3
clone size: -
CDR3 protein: CASSLAGGYNEQFF

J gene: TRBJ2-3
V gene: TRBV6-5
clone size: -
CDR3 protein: CASTNSGSGTDTQYF

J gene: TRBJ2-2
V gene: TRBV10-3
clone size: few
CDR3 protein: CAISPDLRREAGELFF

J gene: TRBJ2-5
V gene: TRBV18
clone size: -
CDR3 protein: CASSPRQGYQETQYF

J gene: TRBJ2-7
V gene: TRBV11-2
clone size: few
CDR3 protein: CASSQGRGAYEQYF

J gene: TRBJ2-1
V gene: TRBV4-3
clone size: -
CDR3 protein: CASSQAGGTSGNNEQFF

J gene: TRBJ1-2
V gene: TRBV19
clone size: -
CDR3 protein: CASSSDRGWGYTF

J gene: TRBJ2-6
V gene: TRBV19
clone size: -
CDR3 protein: CASRTSGRGGANVLTF

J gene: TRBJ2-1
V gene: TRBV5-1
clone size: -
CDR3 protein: CASSPGLAGNEQFF